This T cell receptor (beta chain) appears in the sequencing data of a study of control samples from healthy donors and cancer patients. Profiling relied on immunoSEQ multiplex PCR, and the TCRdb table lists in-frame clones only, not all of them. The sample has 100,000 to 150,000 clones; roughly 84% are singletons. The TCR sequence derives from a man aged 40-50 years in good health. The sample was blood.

The CDR3 nucleotides are TGTGCCAGCAGTGAAACCGAGCAGTACTTC. Its translation: CASSETEQYF. This rearrangement joins TRBV25-1 to TRBJ2-7; unclear D gene. Germline CDR1 and CDR2: MGHDK and SYGVNS. The CDR3 is 10 residues long. Trimming removed 2 bases from V and 6 bases from J, with 2 bases in between.